The present T cell receptor (beta chain) was sequenced within a study of cytotoxic CD8 clonotypes in ibrutinib-treated CLL. Regarding this clone: This CDR3 is also generated by other DNA sequences in the sample.

Clones were sequenced by immunoSEQ multiplex PCR, and TCRdb holds only the in-frame ones, with some missing. This table has about 140,000 clones, around 77% appearing once. V was pared by 5 bases and J by 2 bases, with 10 bases between. Per the germline V gene, CDR1 is MDHEN and CDR2 is SYDVKM. The CDR3 sequence is 14 residues long. This clonotype originated in a human donor with chronic lymphocytic leukemia. The sequencing here drew on PBMCs, taken after 12 months of ibrutinib treatment. The chain uses TRBV28 and TRBJ2-1; D is perhaps TRBD1 (7 bases). The CDR3 DNA reads as TGTGCCAGCAGTCCAGGGGGGACCTACAATGAGCAGTTCTTC. Its protein is CASSPGGTYNEQFF.